This T cell receptor beta chain was recovered during a study of T cells in Graves' hyperthyroidism and ophthalmopathy. Turning to the study itself: Specimen type is peripheral blood, collected at initial diagnosis prior to any treatment.

TCR beta CDR3 regions were amplified from RNA transcripts. Researchers ran a first-round RT-PCR on the TCR CDR3 using the HTBI primer set. TCRdb itself ran the multiplex PCR reads through MiXCR, one entry per CDR3 protein. The table includes hundreds of thousands of distinct CDR3 sequences, around 20% detected once. Active moderate-to-severe ophthalmopathy, Clinical Activity Score at least 3, NOSPECS at least 4, under 3 months' duration. This clonotype was sampled from a man aged 35-49 years with Graves' ophthalmopathy. Sequencing was performed on blood.

The CDR3 spells CASRKTGGTAKETQYF. The CDR3 DNA reads as TGTGCCAGCAGAAAGACAGGGGGTACGGCGAAAGAGACCCAGTACTTC. The chain is built from TRBV5-6 and TRBJ2-5, with 9 bases aligning to TRBD1. Germline V lookup: CDR1 SGHDT, CDR2 YYEEEE. The trim removed 5 bases at V and 3 bases at J, leaving 11 bases unmatched. The CDR3 sequence is 16 residues long.